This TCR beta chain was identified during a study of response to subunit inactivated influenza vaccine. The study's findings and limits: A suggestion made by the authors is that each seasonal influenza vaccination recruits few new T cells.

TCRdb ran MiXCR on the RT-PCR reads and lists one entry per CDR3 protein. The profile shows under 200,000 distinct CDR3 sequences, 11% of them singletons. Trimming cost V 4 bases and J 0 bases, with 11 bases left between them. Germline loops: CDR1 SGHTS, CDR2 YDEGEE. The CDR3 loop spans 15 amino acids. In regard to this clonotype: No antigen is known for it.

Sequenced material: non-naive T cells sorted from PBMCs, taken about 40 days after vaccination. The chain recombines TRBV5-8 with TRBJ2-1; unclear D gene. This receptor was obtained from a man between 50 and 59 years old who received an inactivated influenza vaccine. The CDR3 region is CASSPRRSSYNEQFF. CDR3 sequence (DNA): TGTGCCAGCAGCCCCCGGAGAAGCTCCTACAATGAGCAGTTCTTC. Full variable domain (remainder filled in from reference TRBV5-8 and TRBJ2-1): EAGVTQSPTHLIKTRGQQATLRCSPISGHTSVYWYQQALGLGLQFLLWYDEGEERNRGNFPPRFSGRQFPNYSSELNVNALELEDSALYLCASSPRRSSYNEQFFGPGTRLTVL.